The clone carrying this T cell receptor (beta chain) was recorded a few times. Antigen: not known. The data are from a study of blood T cells in healthy people across ages. Study background: The template switching approach captured approximately one barcoded beta molecule for every two T cells. Whole-study results and caveats: Bulk PBMC profiling left naive and antigen-experienced comparisons inconclusive. In long-lived donors, naive CD4+ cell counts and diversity exceeded those of aged donors.

The CDR3 is made up of 15 amino acids. CDR1 SEHNR and CDR2 FQNEAQ come from the germline V gene (reference sequence). V was shortened by 0 bases and J by 2 bases, with 11 bases between the two germline ends. Next came a second PCR, run for roughly 6 to 11 cycles, which used a sample-barcoded 5' primer along with a J-beta primer mix. TCRdb re-analysed the 5' RACE reads in MiXCR, keeping a single row per CDR3 protein. The data hold approximately 600,000 distinct CDR3 sequences, with 58% observed a single time. Sample: blood. The receptor's source is a man aged 55-75 years in good health. The V and J genes are TRBV7-9 and TRBJ2-7; TRBD1 is a possible D gene (5 bases). The CDR3 sequence: CASSLAGAGTYEQYF. In DNA, the CDR3 is TGTGCCAGCAGCTTAGCAGGGGCCGGTACCTACGAGCAGTACTTC.